One and the same sample provided the 25 T cell receptor beta chains below, sequenced in a study of T-cell reconstitution after alpha-beta-depleted transplantation in children. Unique molecular identifiers were incorporated into the prepared TCRbeta library. TCRdb independently ran MiXCR on the PCR reads; one entry per CDR3 protein. The table records approximately 500,000 distinct CDR3 sequences, about 10% of them present only once. The sample here was PBMCs, taken before TCRalphabeta/CD19-depleted stem cell transplant. All receptors derive from a child under 10 years old with inherited bone marrow failure, due to receive a stem cell transplant.

Ten or more counts support this clonotype. The V gene is TRBV28, the J gene TRBJ2-7; D not certain. Trimming removed 2 bases at V and 2 bases at J, with 10 bases between. The CDR3 has 14 residues. CDR1 is MDHEN and CDR2 is SYDVKM in the germline V gene. The CDR3 here is CASSLPTGTYEQYF. CDR3 DNA sequence: TGTGCCAGCAGTTTACCGACGGGTACCTACGAGCAGTACTTC.

The table lists this clonotype with many counts. V and J are TRBV12-3 or TRBV12-4 and TRBJ1-1; TRBD1 might be the D (6 bases). Trimming took off 6 bases at V and 6 bases at J, with 8 bases between the two ends. The CDR3 runs to 11 residues. This CDR3 is CASRKGAEAFF. CDR3 coding DNA: TGTGCCAGCAGGAAGGGGGCTGAAGCTTTCTTT.

This clonotype was seen more than once but under ten times. The V call is TRBV6-2 or TRBV6-3, the J call TRBJ1-1; D is undetermined. The CDR3 spans 14 residues. Trimming shortened V by 0 bases and J by 0 bases, and 5 bases separated the two germline ends. Germline assignment: CDR1 MNHEY and CDR2 SVGEGT. The CDR3 loop is CASSYSIMNTEAFF. The CDR3, as DNA: TGTGCCAGCAGTTACTCGATCATGAACACTGAAGCTTTCTTT.

J is TRBJ2-1 and V is TRBV3-1; weak D call: TRBD2 (6 bases). From germline, CDR1 is LGHDT and CDR2 YNNKEL (reference sequence). V was pared by 4 bases and J by 7 bases, with 17 bases between. This CDR3 region has 15 residues. CDR3 residues: CASSLDYQIGNEQFF. CDR3 nucleotide sequence: TGTGCCAGCAGCCTGGACTACCAAATCGGGAATGAGCAGTTCTTC.

This clonotype was detected ten times or more. J is TRBJ2-3 and V is TRBV20-1; D is unresolved. The CDR3 contains 16 residues. CDR1 DFQATT and CDR2 SNEGSKA come from the germline V gene (reference sequence). V was clipped by 8 bases and J by 4 bases, with 25 bases between them. The chain's CDR3 is CSLVPRRAHRSDTQYF. The CDR3 DNA is TGCAGTCTAGTGCCTCGCCGGGCACATCGATCAGATACGCAGTATTTT.

This clonotype was counted at least ten times. This chain joins TRBV10-2 and TRBJ2-1; 11 positions agree with TRBD2. The germline gives CDR1 WSHSY, CDR2 SAAADI. With V trimmed by 10 bases and J by 7 bases, 9 bases remained unmatched. The length of the CDR3 is 14 residues. Written as DNA, the CDR3 is TGCGCCACCCTCGGGTCTAGCGGGAGGAATGAGCAGTTCTTC. Translation gives CATLGSSGRNEQFF.

This clonotype was counted many times. The genes are TRBV4-3 and TRBJ1-1; D perhaps matches TRBD1 (6 bases). The CDR3 sequence is 14 residues long. The germline V and J ends were trimmed by 0 bases and 10 bases, with 15 bases remaining between them. Germline V gene data show CDR1 as LGHNA and CDR2 as YSLEER. DNA of the CDR3: TGCGCCAGCAGCCAAGAGTCGCGGGGGCGGGGAGCTTTCTTT. Protein sequence: CASSQESRGRGAFF.

This clonotype was recorded at least ten times. V usage is TRBV7-9 and J usage is TRBJ1-2; D is unclear. This CDR3 comprises 12 residues. The V gene lost 5 bases and the J gene lost 4 bases, with 8 bases spanning the gap. Germline V gives CDR1 SEHNR, CDR2 FQNEAQ (reference sequence). CDR3 in amino acids: CASSIEAYGYTF. The CDR3 coding sequence is TGTGCCAGCAGCATTGAGGCCTATGGCTACACCTTC.

With regard to this clonotype: An end of the junction does not agree with germline; a read error may underlie this. The V and J genes are TRBV3-1 and TRBJ1-1; D gene unclear. CDR1 is LGHDT, CDR2 YNNKEL, per germline (reference sequence). The CDR3 extends over 13 amino acids. CDR3 in DNA: TGTGCCTGCAGTGTCATCTGGAACACTGAAGCTTTCTTT. Its translation is CACSVIWNTEAFF.

The chain employs TRBV27 and TRBJ2-4; a weak D match, TRBD1 (5 bases). With 0 bases removed from V and 1 base from J, the gap between germline ends came to 10 bases. CDR1 and CDR2 from the germline V gene are MNHEY and SMNVEV (reference sequence). There are 16 residues in the CDR3. CDR3 loop: CASSLSMGLAKNIQYF. The DNA for the CDR3 is TGTGCCAGCAGTTTATCAATGGGGCTGGCCAAAAACATTCAGTACTTC.

With respect to this clonotype: This may be a read error: a much more frequent sequence differs by one nucleotide. This chain links TRBV12-3 or TRBV12-4 with TRBJ1-1; 9 nucleotides agree with TRBD1. The CDR3 sequence is 18 residues long. With V trimmed by 3 bases and J by 4 bases, 15 bases remained unmatched. CDR3: CASSFGTGHIVSGTEAFF. CDR3 sequence (DNA): TGTGCCAGCAGTTTCGGGACAGGGCATATAGTATCGGGCACTGAAGCTTTCTTT.

This clonotype was seen at least ten times. The chain joins TRBV12-3 or TRBV12-4 to TRBJ2-1; no firm D call. CDR3 length: 13 amino acids. With 0 bases removed from V and 9 bases from J, the gap between germline ends came to 9 bases. This CDR3 reads CASSLAGIPEQFF. The CDR3 DNA is TGTGCCAGCAGTTTAGCGGGCATCCCTGAGCAGTTCTTC.

This rearrangement joins TRBV6-1 to TRBJ2-3; D might be TRBD1 (8 bases). Germline V gene data show CDR1 as MNHNS and CDR2 as SASEGT. The germline V and J ends were trimmed by 4 bases and 4 bases, with 18 bases remaining between them. There are 16 residues in the CDR3. The CDR3 nucleotides read TGTGCCAGCAGTGGCCCAACAGGGGGGGGGGCAGATACGCAGTATTTT. Its translation: CASSGPTGGGADTQYF.

There are many counts of this clonotype. The rearrangement uses TRBV5-5 and TRBJ2-1; D is undetermined. The CDR3 runs 13 residues. The V gene lost 3 bases and the J gene lost 6 bases, with 10 bases spanning the gap. Germline V gives CDR1 SGHKS, CDR2 YYEKEE (reference sequence). The CDR3 DNA is TGTGCCAGCAGCTCGCCGGGCGGCAATGAGCAGTTCTTC. Its protein product is CASSSPGGNEQFF.

This clonotype occurred a few times. V is TRBV5-4 and J is TRBJ2-1; D may match TRBD1 or TRBD2 (6 bases each). Trimming shortened V by 2 bases and J by 6 bases, and 12 bases separated the two germline ends. Germline CDR1 SGHNT, CDR2 YYREEE (reference sequence). CDR3 length: 14 amino acids. The CDR3 is CASSFWGAFNEQFF. The DNA for the CDR3 is TGTGCCAGCAGCTTCTGGGGGGCGTTCAATGAGCAGTTCTTC.

This clonotype came up many times. CDR3 nucleotide sequence: TGTGCCAGCAGATCTTACCGGGACAGGGTCTCCTACGAGCAGTACTTC. Amino acid sequence: CASRSYRDRVSYEQYF. This chain links TRBV2 with TRBJ2-7; TRBD1 matches 9 bases. This CDR3 contains 16 residues. Germline V gene sequence: CDR1 SNHLY, CDR2 FYNNEI. V was clipped by 6 bases and J by 0 bases; unmatched bases: 9.

This clonotype showed up many times. The chain links TRBV12-3 or TRBV12-4 to TRBJ2-7, with 13 bases lining up with TRBD2. This CDR3 is 18 amino acids long. The V and J ends lost 4 bases and 0 bases, in that order; junction bases with no gene match: 9. CDR3: CASSSPRGTSGTSYEQYF. CDR3 coding DNA: TGTGCCAGCAGTTCCCCACGAGGGACTAGCGGGACCTCCTACGAGCAGTACTTC.

This clonotype was seen many times. The gene calls are TRBV29-1 and TRBJ1-2; D call uncertain. V dropped 0 bases and J dropped 7 bases, with 3 bases sitting between them. Germline V gives CDR1 SQVTM, CDR2 ANQGSEA. This CDR3 is built from 10 residues. CDR3: CSVEESGYTF. The CDR3 nucleotides are TGCAGCGTTGAAGAGAGTGGCTACACCTTC.

This clonotype was counted many times. The rearrangement joins TRBV20-1 to TRBJ2-2; D unresolved. Trimming took off 2 bases at V and 1 base at J, with 14 bases between the two ends. CDR1 and CDR2 from the germline V gene are DFQATT and SNEGSKA (reference sequence). The CDR3 sequence is 16 residues long. In nucleotides, the CDR3 is TGCAGTGCTAGAAAGGTCGCGCGAGTGAACACCGGGGAGCTGTTTTTT. As protein: CSARKVARVNTGELFF.

This clonotype has at least ten counts. The chain is built from TRBV30 and TRBJ2-1; 11 nucleotides match TRBD2. The V gene end was trimmed by 2 bases and the J gene end by 4 bases; junction bases not matched to a gene: 4. The CDR3 loop spans 15 amino acids. CDR1 and CDR2 from the germline V gene are GTSNPN and SVGIG (reference sequence). The CDR3 loop is CAWSPLAGGYNEQFF. The DNA of the CDR3 is TGTGCCTGGAGTCCGCTAGCGGGGGGTTACAATGAGCAGTTCTTC.

This clonotype was detected ten times or more. J is TRBJ2-1 and V is TRBV18; D might be TRBD2 (6 bases). Germline assignment: CDR1 KGHSH and CDR2 LQKENI. CDR3 length equals 17 residues. Trimming stripped 3 bases from V and 9 bases from J, with 24 bases between. The CDR3 sequence: CASSPVAVLARAGEQFF. The CDR3 region has the DNA TGTGCCAGCTCACCGGTAGCGGTCTTGGCTCGGGCTGGTGAGCAGTTCTTC.

This clonotype was recorded at least ten times. CDR3 nucleotides: TGCAGTGCTAGACCGGTCGTTGTACGAGAGCAGTTCTTC. Translation: CSARPVVVREQFF. The genes are TRBV20-1 and TRBJ2-1; D not resolved. Germline V gene sequence: CDR1 DFQATT, CDR2 SNEGSKA (reference sequence). The V end lost 2 bases, the J end lost 10 bases, and 15 bases lay between the germline ends. The CDR3 extends over 13 amino acids.

This clonotype was recorded a few times. This chain uses TRBV24-1 with TRBJ2-2; D is possibly TRBD1 (6 bases). This CDR3 spans 17 amino acids. The germline V gene encodes CDR1 KGHDR and CDR2 SFDVKD. V was trimmed by 3 bases and J by 1 base, leaving 14 bases between them. The DNA of the CDR3 is TGTGCCACCAGTGATACCTCGGGACACCTGAACACCGGGGAGCTGTTTTTT. Residues: CATSDTSGHLNTGELFF.

This chain connects TRBV7-8 to TRBJ2-7; D remains unclear. V was trimmed by 3 bases and J by 2 bases, leaving 17 bases between them. This CDR3 comprises 16 residues. In germline, CDR1 is SGHVS, CDR2 FQNEAQ. CDR3 loop: CASSLPPPERPYEQYF. The CDR3 DNA follows: TGTGCCAGCAGCTTGCCCCCCCCAGAACGACCCTACGAGCAGTACTTC.

This clonotype was picked up many times. This chain joins TRBV4-1 and TRBJ1-3, with D possibly TRBD1 on 6 matching bases. In germline, CDR1 is MGHRA, CDR2 YSYEKL. The germline V and J ends were trimmed by 0 bases and 0 bases, with 12 bases remaining between them. This CDR3 has 17 residues. DNA of the CDR3: TGCGCCAGCAGCCAAGAGGGGCAGGGGAGCTCTGGAAACACCATATATTTT. Protein: CASSQEGQGSSGNTIYF.